These 25 T cell receptor beta chains came from one sample sequenced in a study of cytomegalovirus exposure and HLA in healthy donors. PCR used 60 Vbeta primers and 13 Jbeta primers. TCRdb keeps only in-frame clones here, not all; method: immunoSEQ multiplex PCR. This repertoire shows some 200,000 clones, more than 75% found once; its top ten account for around 3%. Sequenced: PBMCs. The receptors come from a woman aged 45-59 years in good health and CMV-seropositive.

This rearrangement joins TRBV14 to TRBJ1-6; 10 nucleotides line up with TRBD1. Germline assignment: CDR1 SGHDN and CDR2 FVKESK. The CDR3 length is 14 residues. With 4 bases clipped from V and 13 bases from J, the junction kept 7 bases outside the gene matches. CDR3 residues: CASSRDRGPLPLHF. CDR3 DNA sequence: TGTGCCAGCAGCCGGGACAGGGGCCCCCTCCCCCTCCACTTT.

For this clone: Compared with germline, one end of the junction differs, possibly owing to a read error. The chain carries TRBV4-1 and TRBJ2-7; D uncertain. The CDR3 runs to 14 residues. Looked up from germline, CDR1 is MGHRA and CDR2 is YSYEKL. CDR3 DNA: TGTGCCAGCAGCCAAGGAAGTCAAGCAATCGAGCAGTACTTC. Amino acid sequence: CASSQGSQAIEQYF.

DNA of the CDR3: TGCGCCAGCAGCCAGGCTCCGGGACAGACCTCGTCTGGGGCCAACGTCCTGACTTTC. Translating it yields CASSQAPGQTSSGANVLTF. The chain uses TRBV4-1 and TRBJ2-6, with 7 bases identical to TRBD1. This CDR3 is built from 19 residues. Trimming took 3 bases from V and 1 from J; bases not matched to a gene: 12. Germline V lookup: CDR1 MGHRA, CDR2 YSYEKL.

The CDR3 sequence: CASRKRGGLAKNIQYF. The DNA for the CDR3 is TGTGCCAGCAGGAAGCGGGGGGGCCTCGCCAAAAACATTCAGTACTTC. The chain joins TRBV2 to TRBJ2-4; 10 bases are shared with TRBD2. Unmatched junction bases numbered 6, after V lost 6 bases and J lost 1 base. CDR3 length: 16 residues. Germline assignment: CDR1 SNHLY and CDR2 FYNNEI.

V gene TRBV5-6 combines with J gene TRBJ2-3, with 10 bases matching TRBD2. Losses at the gene ends were 4 bases for V and 2 bases for J; bases not matched to a gene: 10. CDR3 length: 17 amino acids. The germline CDR1 and CDR2 sequences are SGHDT and YYEEEE. CDR3 loop: CASSSSGGTTFTDTQYF. DNA of the CDR3: TGTGCCAGCAGCAGTAGCGGGGGGACTACCTTCACAGATACGCAGTATTTT.

The chain joins TRBV9 to TRBJ2-3, with TRBD1 matching over 8 bases. Germline CDR1 and CDR2: SGDLS and YYNGEE. The ends lost 3 bases at V and 0 bases at J; junction bases unmatched: 6. The CDR3 has 16 residues. The CDR3 DNA sequence: TGTGCCAGCAGCGCGGGGACAGGCGCCAGCACAGATACGCAGTATTTT. It yields the protein CASSAGTGASTDTQYF.

The rearrangement links TRBV19 to TRBJ1-1; D perhaps matches TRBD1 (6 bases). The CDR3 is 14 residues long. Looked up from germline, CDR1 is LNHDA and CDR2 is SQIVND (reference sequence). V was pared by 1 base and J by 1 base, with 7 bases between. The CDR3 bases are TGTGCCAGTAGTATAGGGACAGCGAACACTGAAGCTTTCTTT. Translation gives CASSIGTANTEAFF.

The chain recombines TRBV5-6 with TRBJ2-5; TRBD2 aligns across 10 bases. Germline assignment: CDR1 SGHDT and CDR2 YYEEEE. The V and J ends lost 0 bases and 6 bases, in that order; junction bases with no gene match: 11. This CDR3 is built from 17 residues. The CDR3 protein is CASSLASGGAGVKTQYF. For the CDR3, the DNA is TGTGCCAGCAGCTTGGCCAGCGGGGGGGCCGGGGTTAAGACCCAGTACTTC.

This chain uses TRBV18 with TRBJ2-2; D is possibly TRBD2 (6 bases). Trimming pared 6 bases from V and 2 bases from J, leaving 16 bases between. Germline V gene lookup returns CDR1 KGHSH and CDR2 LQKENI. This CDR3 comprises 16 residues. The CDR3 is CASSPGVSGNTGELFF. DNA of the CDR3: TGTGCCAGCTCTCCGGGAGTTAGCGGAAACACCGGGGAGCTGTTTTTT.

The V call is TRBV18, the J call TRBJ2-3; TRBD2 matches 12 bases. The germline V gene has CDR1 KGHSH and CDR2 LQKENI. The CDR3 consists of 17 residues. V shed 1 base, J shed 4 bases, and the junction held 6 bases outside the gene matches. CDR3 DNA sequence: TGTGCCAGCTCACCACGCACCGCTAGCGGGGGGGCAGATACGCAGTATTTT. As protein: CASSPRTASGGADTQYF.

This sequence joins TRBV6-1 and TRBJ2-5; 7 bases are a match to TRBD1. Unmatched junction bases numbered 5, after V lost 6 bases and J lost 1 base. The CDR3 is 14 residues long. Germline loops: CDR1 MNHNS, CDR2 SASEGT. The CDR3 coding sequence is TGTGCCAGCAGACGAACAGGGGCCCAAGAGACCCAGTACTTC. Its translation is CASRRTGAQETQYF.

The gene calls are TRBV7-3 and TRBJ2-2; 8 bases fit TRBD2. The CDR3 loop spans 15 amino acids. Losses at the gene ends were 4 bases for V and 6 bases for J; bases not matched to a gene: 7. CDR1 and CDR2 (germline): SGHTA, FQGTGA. The CDR3 spells CASSSYPGLAGELFF. The DNA of the CDR3 is TGTGCCAGCAGCTCCTACCCGGGACTAGCCGGGGAGCTGTTTTTT.

This sequence joins TRBV19 and TRBJ1-4; 10 bases map to TRBD1. The CDR3 extends over 17 amino acids. In germline, CDR1 is LNHDA, CDR2 SQIVND (reference sequence). V was pared by 6 bases and J by 3 bases, with 10 bases of the junction left unmatched. The CDR3 nucleotides read TGTGCCAGTAGCAATATAGACAGGGGGCTGTCTAATGAAAAACTGTTTTTT. Amino acids: CASSNIDRGLSNEKLFF.

The rearrangement uses TRBV7-2 and TRBJ1-2; unclear D gene. In germline, CDR1 is SGHTA, CDR2 FQGNSA. This CDR3 contains 15 residues. With 1 base removed from V and 3 bases from J, the gap between germline ends came to 12 bases. The CDR3 nucleotides read TGTGCCAGCAGCTTAGGGTCAGGTTTAGACTATGGCTACACCTTC. This translates into CASSLGSGLDYGYTF.

The chain couples TRBV18 to TRBJ1-4, with D tentatively TRBD1 (6 bases). Trimming pared 3 bases from V and 5 bases from J, leaving 13 bases between. The CDR3 runs 15 residues. Germline V gene lookup returns CDR1 KGHSH and CDR2 LQKENI. CDR3 nucleotide sequence: TGTGCCAGCTCACCGCCAGGGGCGAGCAATGAAAAACTGTTTTTT. This sequence encodes CASSPPGASNEKLFF. Full variable domain (remainder filled in from reference TRBV18 and TRBJ1-4): NAGVMQNPRHLVRRRGQEARLRCSPMKGHSHVYWYRQLPEEGLKFMVYLQKENIIDESGMPKERFSAEFPKEGPSILRIQQVVRGDSAAYFCASSPPGASNEKLFFGSGTQLSVL.

This clone has a single count. J is TRBJ2-2 and V is TRBV19, with 8 bases lining up with TRBD2. V lost 6 bases to trimming and J lost 5 bases; unmatched junction nucleotides: 2. Germline CDR1 is LNHDA and CDR2 is SQIVND (reference sequence). The CDR3 spans 13 residues. The CDR3 DNA reads as TGTGCCAGTAGGCTAGCGGGTACCGGGGAGCTGTTTTTT. This codes for CASRLAGTGELFF.

This chain joins TRBV9 and TRBJ2-5, with 7 nucleotides matching TRBD1. The CDR3 has 15 amino acids. The junction had 7 bases not matched to a gene; V was cut back by 5 bases and J by 0 bases. The germline V gene has CDR1 SGDLS and CDR2 YYNGEE. The CDR3 sequence is CASSLRTGYQETQYF. The CDR3 DNA follows: TGTGCCAGCAGTCTCCGGACAGGATACCAAGAGACCCAGTACTTC.

This rearrangement joins TRBV13 to TRBJ2-3; perhaps TRBD1 as D (5 bases). V lost 0 bases and J 0 bases, leaving 7 bases between the germline ends. The CDR3 covers 15 residues. The germline CDR1 and CDR2 sequences are PRHDT and FYEKMQ (reference sequence). CDR3 DNA sequence: TGTGCCAGCAGCTTAGGCAAGGGGAGCACAGATACGCAGTATTTT. It translates to CASSLGKGSTDTQYF.

The chain is built from TRBV25-1 and TRBJ2-1, with a weak D call TRBD1 (5 bases). The CDR3 consists of 14 residues. Germline-derived CDR1 and CDR2 are MGHDK and SYGVNS. The ends were cut back, 2 bases at V and 3 bases at J, with 8 bases in the middle. In DNA form, the CDR3 reads TGTGCCAGCAGTGAAACACAGGTCTACAATGAGCAGTTCTTC. It specifies CASSETQVYNEQFF.

This sequence joins TRBV6-5 and TRBJ2-2, with 7 bases identical to TRBD1. V lost 10 bases to trimming and J lost 1 base; unmatched junction nucleotides: 6. The CDR3 runs 14 residues. From germline, CDR1 is MNHEY and CDR2 SVGAGI. DNA for the CDR3: TGTGCCACCGGCAGGACAGGGAACACCGGGGAGCTGTTTTTT. It yields the protein CATGRTGNTGELFF.

The chain links TRBV6-6 to TRBJ2-1; D unclear. Trimming cost V 5 bases and J 6 bases, with 11 bases left between them. The CDR3 spans 13 residues. Germline V gene data show CDR1 as MNHNY and CDR2 as SVGAGI (reference sequence). Here the CDR3 DNA reads TGTGCCAGCAGTCGAGAGTTCGTCAATGAGCAGTTCTTC. This encodes CASSREFVNEQFF.

The chain joins TRBV18 to TRBJ1-2; 7 positions agree with TRBD1. Germline CDR1 KGHSH, CDR2 LQKENI. The CDR3 is made up of 13 amino acids. V shed 3 bases and J 4 bases; nucleotides not matched to a gene: 2. The CDR3 loop reads CASSPGQIYGYTF. As DNA, the CDR3 is TGTGCCAGCTCACCGGGACAGATCTATGGCTACACCTTC.

This clone showed up just a few times. This chain uses TRBV2 with TRBJ1-2; TRBD1 matches at 8 bases. CDR1 SNHLY and CDR2 FYNNEI come from the germline V gene. CDR3 length: 15 residues. J gave up 3 bases and V 7 bases, and 10 bases lay outside the gene matches. The CDR3 nucleotides are TGTGCCAGCAAGAGGGCAGGGGGCGCTTACTATGGCTACACCTTC. Its translation: CASKRAGGAYYGYTF.

The chain employs TRBV7-8 and TRBJ1-5; no clear D. V lost 2 bases to trimming and J lost 9 bases, with 14 bases between them. The CDR3 totals 14 residues. Germline V gene lookup returns CDR1 SGHVS and CDR2 FQNEAQ. Here the CDR3 reads CASSLQRVQSPQHF. As DNA, the CDR3 is TGTGCCAGCAGCTTACAGAGGGTCCAATCGCCCCAGCATTTT.

There are a few counts of this clone. The chain combines TRBV30 with TRBJ1-6; D unresolved. This CDR3 is 13 amino acids long. CDR1 is GTSNPN, CDR2 SVGIG, per germline (reference sequence). V lost 7 bases, J lost 0 bases, and 7 bases lay in between. The CDR3 is CASTASYNSPLHF. CDR3 DNA sequence: TGTGCCTCCACAGCCTCCTATAATTCACCCCTCCACTTT.